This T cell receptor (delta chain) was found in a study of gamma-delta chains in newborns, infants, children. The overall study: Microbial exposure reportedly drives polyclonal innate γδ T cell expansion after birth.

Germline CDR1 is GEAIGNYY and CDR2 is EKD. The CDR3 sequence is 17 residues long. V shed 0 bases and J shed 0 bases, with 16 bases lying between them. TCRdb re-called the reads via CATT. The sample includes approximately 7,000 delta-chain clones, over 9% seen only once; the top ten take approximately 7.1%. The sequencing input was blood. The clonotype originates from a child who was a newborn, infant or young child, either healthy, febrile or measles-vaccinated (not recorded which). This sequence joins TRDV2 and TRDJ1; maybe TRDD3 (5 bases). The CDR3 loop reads CACDTLGDSSYTDKLIF. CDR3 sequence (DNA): TGTGCCTGTGACACCCTGGGAGACTCGTCGTACACCGATAAACTCATCTTT.